The clone carrying this TCR beta chain was seen only a few times. Its matching antigen is unknown. After constant-region reverse-primer amplification, full-length variable regions underwent semi-nested PCR with Nested Universal Primer A. TCRdb re-derived calls from the 5' RACE reads in MiXCR, one entry per CDR3 protein. The repertoire includes about 62,000 distinct CDR3 sequences, 25% to 35% of them detected once, and approximately 2.2% sits in the top ten. This CDR3 spans 19 amino acids. Germline V gives CDR1 LGHNA, CDR2 YNFKEQ. The ends lost 0 bases at V and 2 bases at J; junction bases unmatched: 10. Study observations and caveats: Tumor memory CD4+ T cell TCR gene usage clustered with blood and lymph node memory CD4+ cells and lymph node naive CD4+ cells. Tumor-infiltrating Treg TCR alpha and beta sequences overlapped most with tumor naive CD4+ T cells, then blood naive.

The rearrangement links TRBV4-2 to TRBJ2-7; 13 bases are a match to TRBD2. The TCR was taken from a female donor with breast cancer. Specimen: tumor-infiltrating naive CD4+ T cells sorted from the breast tumor. Subset indicated: naive CD4+ T cells, CD4+CD45RA+CD25-. DNA of the CDR3: TGTGCCAGCAGCCAAGAGGGGAGGACTAGCGGGAGATCCCCCTACGAGCAGTACTTC. It encodes CASSQEGRTSGRSPYEQYF.